This T cell receptor (beta chain) was found in a study of shared clonotypes between healthy human individuals. Naive-designated CD8 cells lacked CD45RO, were positively enriched for CCR7, and omitted terminally differentiated effector memory CD45RA+ cells. This CDR3 region has 13 residues. Germline V CDR1 and CDR2: SGDLS, YYNGEE. Deletions cut 1 base from V and 7 bases from J, with 9 bases between. Produced via immunoSEQ multiplex PCR; TCRdb's table is partial and in-frame only. The data show about 1,800,000 clones, over 85% seen once. The sample taken for sequencing was naive CD8+ T cells sorted from blood. The source of this sequence is a man younger than 30 in good health. The rearrangement joins TRBV9 to TRBJ2-1; no clear D gene. This CDR3 reads CASSVFVGNEQFF. In DNA form, the CDR3 reads TGTGCCAGCAGCGTATTCGTGGGGAATGAGCAGTTCTTC.